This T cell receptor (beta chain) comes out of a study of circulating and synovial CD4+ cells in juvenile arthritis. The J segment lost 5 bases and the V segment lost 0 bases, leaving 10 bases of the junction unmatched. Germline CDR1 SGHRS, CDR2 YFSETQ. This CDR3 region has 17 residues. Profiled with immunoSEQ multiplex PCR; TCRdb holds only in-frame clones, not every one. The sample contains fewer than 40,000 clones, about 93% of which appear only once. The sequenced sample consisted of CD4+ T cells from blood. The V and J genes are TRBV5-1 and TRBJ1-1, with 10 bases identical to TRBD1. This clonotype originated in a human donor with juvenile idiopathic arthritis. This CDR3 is CASSLEGDRGGGTEAFF. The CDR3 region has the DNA TGCGCCAGCAGCTTGGAAGGGGACAGGGGCGGAGGAACTGAAGCTTTCTTT. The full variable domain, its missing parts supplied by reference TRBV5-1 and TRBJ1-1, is KAGVTQTPRYLIKTRGQQVTLSCSPISGHRSVSWYQQTPGQGLQFLFEYFSETQRNKGNFPGRFSGRQFSNSRSEMNVSTLELGDSALYLCASSLEGDRGGGTEAFFGQGTRLTVV.